This T cell receptor (beta chain) was sequenced for a study of technical replicates of blood from a few donors. Profiled with immunoSEQ multiplex PCR; TCRdb holds only in-frame clones, not every one. The table has 95,000 to 100,000 clones, roughly 95% seen once. The length of the CDR3 is 16 residues. The V gene end was trimmed by 2 bases and the J gene end by 2 bases; junction bases not matched to a gene: 9. CDR1 and CDR2 from the germline V gene are SEHNR and FQNEAQ (reference sequence). The genes are TRBV7-9 and TRBJ2-7; 7 bases fit TRBD2. The clonotype was recovered from a human donor in good health. The sequencing sample was made of T cells isolated from PBMCs. The CDR3 reads CASSLSGAGRPYEQYF. As DNA, the CDR3 is TGTGCCAGCAGCTTAAGCGGGGCAGGCAGGCCCTACGAGCAGTACTTC.